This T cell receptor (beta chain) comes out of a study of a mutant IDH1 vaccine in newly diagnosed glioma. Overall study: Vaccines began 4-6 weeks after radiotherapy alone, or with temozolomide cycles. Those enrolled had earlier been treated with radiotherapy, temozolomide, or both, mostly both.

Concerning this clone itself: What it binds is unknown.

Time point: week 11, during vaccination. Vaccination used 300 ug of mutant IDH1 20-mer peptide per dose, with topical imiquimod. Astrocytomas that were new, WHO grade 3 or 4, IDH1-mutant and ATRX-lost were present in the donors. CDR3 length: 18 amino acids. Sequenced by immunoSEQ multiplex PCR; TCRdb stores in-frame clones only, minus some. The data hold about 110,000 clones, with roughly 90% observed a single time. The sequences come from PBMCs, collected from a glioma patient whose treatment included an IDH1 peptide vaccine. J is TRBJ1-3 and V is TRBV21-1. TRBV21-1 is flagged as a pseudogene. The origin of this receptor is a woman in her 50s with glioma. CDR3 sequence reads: CASSKRGAGHRSGNTIYF. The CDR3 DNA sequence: TGTGCCAGCAGCAAGAGAGGAGCCGGGCACCGCTCTGGAAACACCATATATTTT.